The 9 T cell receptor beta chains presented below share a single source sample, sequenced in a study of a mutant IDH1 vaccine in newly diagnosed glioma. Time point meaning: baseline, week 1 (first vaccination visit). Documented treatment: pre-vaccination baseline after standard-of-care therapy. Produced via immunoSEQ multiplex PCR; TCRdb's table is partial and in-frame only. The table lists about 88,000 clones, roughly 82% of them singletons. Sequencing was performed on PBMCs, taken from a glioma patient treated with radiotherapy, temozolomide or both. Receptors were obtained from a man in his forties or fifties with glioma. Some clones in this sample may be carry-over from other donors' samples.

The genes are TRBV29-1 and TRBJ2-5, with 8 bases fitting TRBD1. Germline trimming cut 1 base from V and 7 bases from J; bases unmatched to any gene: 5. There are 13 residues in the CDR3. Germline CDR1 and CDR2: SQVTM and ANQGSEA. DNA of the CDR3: TGCAGCGTTGAAGGGACAGGGTACGGGACCCAGTACTTC. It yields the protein CSVEGTGYGTQYF.

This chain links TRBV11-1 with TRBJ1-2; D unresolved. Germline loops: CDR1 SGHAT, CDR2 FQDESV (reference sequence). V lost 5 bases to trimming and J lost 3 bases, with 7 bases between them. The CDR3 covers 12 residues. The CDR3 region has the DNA TGTGCCAGCAGCCAAGACTACTATGGCTACACCTTC. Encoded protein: CASSQDYYGYTF. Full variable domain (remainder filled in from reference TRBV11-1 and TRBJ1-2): EAEVAQSPRYKITEKSQAVAFWCDPISGHATLYWYRQILGQGPELLVQFQDESVVDDSQLPKDRFSAERLKGVDSTLKIQPAELGDSAMYLCASSQDYYGYTFGSGTRLTVV.

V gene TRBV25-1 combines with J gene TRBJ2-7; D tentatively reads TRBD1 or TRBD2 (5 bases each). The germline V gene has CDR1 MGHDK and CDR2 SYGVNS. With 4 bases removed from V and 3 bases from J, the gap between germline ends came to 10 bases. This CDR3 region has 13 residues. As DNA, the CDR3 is TGTGCCAGCAGTGTCGGGGCCCTCTACGAGCAGTACTTC. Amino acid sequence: CASSVGALYEQYF.

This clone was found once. As DNA, the CDR3 is TGTGCCATCAGTGGGGGGGACAGGGGGGCAGACTATGGCTACACCTTC. Protein: CAISGGDRGADYGYTF. The rearrangement uses TRBV10-3 and TRBJ1-2; 11 bases agree with TRBD1. CDR3 length equals 16 residues. The trim removed 4 bases at V and 3 bases at J, leaving 7 bases unmatched. In germline, CDR1 is ENHRY, CDR2 SYGVKD.

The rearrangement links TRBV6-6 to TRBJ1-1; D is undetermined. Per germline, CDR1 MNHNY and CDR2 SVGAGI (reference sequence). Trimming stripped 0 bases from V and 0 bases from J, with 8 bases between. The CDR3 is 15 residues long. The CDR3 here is CASSYSRWVNTEAFF. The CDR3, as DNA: TGTGCCAGCAGTTACTCGAGGTGGGTGAACACTGAAGCTTTCTTT.

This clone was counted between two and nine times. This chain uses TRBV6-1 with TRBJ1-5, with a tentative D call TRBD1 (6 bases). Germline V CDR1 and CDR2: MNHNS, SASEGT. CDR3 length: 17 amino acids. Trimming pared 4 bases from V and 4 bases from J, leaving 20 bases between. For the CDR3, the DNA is TGTGCCAGCAGTGCCTCACTGTGGGGGCGACGGAATCAGCCCCAGCATTTT. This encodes CASSASLWGRRNQPQHF.

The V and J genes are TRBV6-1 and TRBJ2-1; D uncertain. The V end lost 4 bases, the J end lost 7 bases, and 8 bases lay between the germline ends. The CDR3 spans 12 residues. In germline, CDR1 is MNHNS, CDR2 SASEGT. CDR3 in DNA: TGTGCCAGCAGTGGGGGTCGGAATGAGCAGTTCTTC. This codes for CASSGGRNEQFF.

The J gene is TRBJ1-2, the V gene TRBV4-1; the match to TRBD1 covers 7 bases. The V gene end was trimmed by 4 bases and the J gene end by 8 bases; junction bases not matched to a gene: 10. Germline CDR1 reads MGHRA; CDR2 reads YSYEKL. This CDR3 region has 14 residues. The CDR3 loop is CASSLVNRGEGYTF. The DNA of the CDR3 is TGCGCCAGCAGCCTTGTCAACAGGGGCGAAGGCTACACCTTC.

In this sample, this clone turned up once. The CDR3 DNA reads TGTGCCAGCAGACCCGGAAATAATTCACCCCTCCACTTT. It encodes CASRPGNNSPLHF. The chain uses TRBV6-5 and TRBJ1-6; D remains ambiguous. V shed 6 bases and J shed 5 bases, with 8 bases lying between them. The CDR3 totals 13 residues. Per germline, CDR1 MNHEY and CDR2 SVGAGI.